This passage covers 13 T cell receptor beta chains from one sample sequenced in a study of Graves' ophthalmopathy and Graves' hyperthyroidism. RNA served as the template for amplifying TCR beta CDR3 regions. The workflow started with a first-round RT-PCR run with HTBI primers and then moved on to a second-round multiplex PCR. TCRdb redid the calling of the multiplex PCR reads with MiXCR, one entry per CDR3 protein. The sample gives a few hundred thousand distinct CDR3 sequences, approximately 17% of which show up once; roughly 2.4% is in the top ten. Sequenced material: peripheral blood. These receptors all come from an adult woman with stable Graves' hyperthyroidism.

This clonotype occurred many times. This sequence joins TRBV30 and TRBJ1-6; possible D gene TRBD1, 5 bases. The V and J ends lost 5 bases and 10 bases respectively, with 18 bases between them. Germline V lookup: CDR1 GTSNPN, CDR2 SVGIG (reference sequence). CDR3 length equals 14 residues. The CDR3 loop reads CAWRTPGLGSPLHF. The DNA for the CDR3 is TGTGCCTGGCGTACTCCAGGGTTAGGCTCACCCCTCCACTTT. The variable domain in full, completed from reference TRBV30 and TRBJ1-6, reads SQTIHQWPATLVQPVGSPLSLECTVEGTSNPNLYWYRQAAGRGLQLLFYSVGIGQISSEVPQNLSASRPQDRQFILSSKKLLLSDSGFYLCAWRTPGLGSPLHFGNGTRLTVT.

Ten or more counts support this clonotype. V is TRBV12-3 or TRBV12-4 and J is TRBJ1-5; D not certain. The CDR3 spans 13 residues. The V end lost 3 bases, the J end lost 9 bases, and 12 bases lay between the germline ends. The CDR3 here is CASSFPPDRPQHF. In DNA, the CDR3 is TGTGCCAGCAGTTTCCCTCCGGATCGGCCCCAGCATTTT.

This clonotype showed up many times. The chain has TRBV12-3 or TRBV12-4 and TRBJ1-5; D is undetermined. V lost 0 bases, J lost 7 bases, and 13 bases lay in between. This CDR3 has 15 residues. Written as DNA, the CDR3 is TGTGCCAGCAGTTTAGCGGTGTCGGTCCAGCAGCCCCAGCATTTT. Translated, it gives CASSLAVSVQQPQHF.

This clonotype was counted ten times or more. This clone may be a read error of a much larger clone one base away. The chain couples TRBV15 to TRBJ2-5; tentatively, D is TRBD1 (6 bases). Trimming shortened V by 1 base and J by 5 bases, and 11 bases separated the two germline ends. This CDR3 spans 14 amino acids. Germline V lookup: CDR1 LNHNV, CDR2 YYDKDF (reference sequence). The chain's CDR3 is CATSRVGGAETQYF. The CDR3 DNA reads TGTGCCACCAGCAGAGTTGGGGGCGCGGAGACCCAGTACTTC. Drawing the rest from reference TRBV15 and TRBJ2-5, the complete variable domain is DAMVIQNPRYQVTQFGKPVTLSCSQTLNHNVMYWYQQKSSQAPKLLFHYYDKDFNNEADTPDNFQSRRPNTSFCFLDIRSPGLGDTAMYLCATSRVGGAETQYFGPGTRLLVL.

This clonotype was seen many times. For the CDR3, the DNA is TGCAGCGTTGGAGGAGTGGGAACTGAAGCTTTCTTT. Translating it yields CSVGGVGTEAFF. This chain connects TRBV29-1 to TRBJ1-1; D gene unclear. V lost 4 bases and J lost 5, with 11 bases in between. CDR1 is SQVTM, CDR2 ANQGSEA, per germline. This CDR3 has 12 residues.

This clonotype turned up a few times. The CDR3 DNA reads TGTGCCAGCACGGTCGGGACTAGGGGGTCTTACGAGCAGTACTTC. It translates to CASTVGTRGSYEQYF. The rearrangement uses TRBV25-1 and TRBJ2-7; 8 bases are shared with TRBD2. V shed 7 bases and J 4 bases; nucleotides not matched to a gene: 12. The CDR3 length is 15 residues. CDR1 and CDR2 (germline): MGHDK, SYGVNS.

This clonotype was observed at least ten times. This chain joins TRBV11-2 and TRBJ2-7; D perhaps matches TRBD1 (5 bases). This CDR3 has 15 amino acids. V was shortened by 4 bases and J by 4 bases, with 17 bases between the two germline ends. The germline V gene has CDR1 SGHAT and CDR2 FQNNGV. CDR3 nucleotide sequence: TGTGCCAGCAGCTCACCAGGGATACGGAAATACGAGCAGTACTTC. Its protein is CASSSPGIRKYEQYF. Complete variable domain (other parts from reference TRBV11-2 and TRBJ2-7): EAGVAQSPRYKIIEKRQSVAFWCNPISGHATLYWYQQILGQGPKLLIQFQNNGVVDDSQLPKDRFSAERLKGVDSTLKIQPAKLEDSAVYLCASSSPGIRKYEQYFGPGTRLTVT.

This clonotype was seen repeatedly, ten times or more. As DNA, the CDR3 is TGTGCCAGCAGCACCCGGGACCGTGCAGGAACGCAGTATTTT. This encodes CASSTRDRAGTQYF. This chain joins TRBV6-1 and TRBJ2-3; the D gene could be TRBD1 or TRBD2 (5 bases each). The germline V gene encodes CDR1 MNHNS and CDR2 SASEGT. Trimming cost V 6 bases and J 9 bases, with 19 bases left between them. The CDR3 consists of 14 residues.

About this clonotype itself: This could be a read error, since a much larger clone is one nucleotide away. This chain joins TRBV11-2 and TRBJ2-7, with 8 bases matching TRBD1. Germline CDR1 reads SGHAT; CDR2 reads FQNNGV. The CDR3 runs to 15 residues. The CDR3 region is CAISHHRTGSHEQYF. In nucleotides, the CDR3 is TGTGCCATCAGCCACCACAGGACAGGGTCCCACGAGCAGTACTTC.

This chain connects TRBV6-1 to TRBJ1-2; D not certain. This CDR3 comprises 17 residues. CDR1 is MNHNS, CDR2 SASEGT, per germline. The V end lost 7 bases, the J end lost 0 bases, and 21 bases lay between the germline ends. CDR3 bases: TGTGCCAGCACCCCTGGGCCCGGAAATAACGCTAACTATGGCTACACCTTC. Amino acid sequence: CASTPGPGNNANYGYTF.

This clonotype was seen at least ten times. The chain uses TRBV27 and TRBJ1-2, with no clear D. The V gene lost 2 bases and the J gene lost 3 bases, with 13 bases spanning the gap. From germline, CDR1 is MNHEY and CDR2 SMNVEV (reference sequence). This CDR3 spans 15 amino acids. CDR3 DNA: TGTGCCAGCAGTTTACTCGGGGATCGGGACTATGGCTACACCTTC. It encodes CASSLLGDRDYGYTF.

The genes are TRBV20-1 and TRBJ1-1; D gene ambiguous. The CDR3 runs to 13 residues. Germline CDR1 is DFQATT and CDR2 is SNEGSKA (reference sequence). Deletions cut 3 bases from V and 1 base from J, with 9 bases between. CDR3 protein: CSASKETNTEAFF. CDR3 nucleotides: TGCAGTGCTAGTAAGGAAACGAACACTGAAGCTTTCTTT.

This clonotype was counted ten times or more. This chain links TRBV11-2 with TRBJ2-7; tentatively, D is TRBD2 (5 bases). The CDR3 is 17 amino acids. Germline CDR1 is SGHAT and CDR2 is FQNNGV. Trimming cost V 2 bases and J 1 base, with 18 bases left between them. CDR3 in amino acids: CASSLQGKGASSYEQYF. DNA of the CDR3: TGTGCCAGCAGCTTACAAGGCAAGGGAGCTTCATCCTACGAGCAGTACTTC.